Presented here are 25 T cell receptor beta chains from one specimen sequenced in a study of early T cells in non-severe SARS-CoV-2 infection. TCRdb called the 5' RACE reads again in MiXCR, with one record for every CDR3 protein. The sample comprises about 48,000 distinct CDR3 sequences, less than 15% of which are singletons, and roughly 10% rests with the top ten. The specimen sequenced was whole blood. These receptors were obtained from an adult who was a healthcare worker with PCR-confirmed SARS-CoV-2 infection or an uninfected control (not recorded which).

This clonotype appeared many times. V usage is TRBV6-1 and J usage is TRBJ2-6; TRBD1 aligns across 8 bases. The CDR3 is 18 residues long. Trimming at V came to 5 bases and at J to 0 bases, leaving 9 bases not matched to a gene. The germline CDR1 and CDR2 sequences are MNHNS and SASEGT. The CDR3 DNA sequence: TGTGCCAGCAGTCACAGGGGGAGGTCCAGCTCTGGGGCCAACGTCCTGACTTTC. Protein: CASSHRGRSSSGANVLTF.

The chain joins TRBV14 to TRBJ1-6; possible D gene TRBD1, 6 bases. V lost 3 bases and J 6 bases, leaving 9 bases between the germline ends. Germline V gene sequence: CDR1 SGHDN, CDR2 FVKESK. The CDR3 is made up of 14 amino acids. The CDR3 DNA reads TGTGCCAGCAGCCACGTAGGGGGTAATTCACCCCTCCACTTT. Amino acids: CASSHVGGNSPLHF.

This clonotype was seen ten or more times. Here the CDR3 DNA reads TGCGCCAGCAGTGCCGGGGAAAGGCTCCCCCATGAGCAGTTCTTC. This encodes CASSAGERLPHEQFF. The chain joins TRBV5-1 to TRBJ2-1, with D tentatively TRBD2 (5 bases). There are 15 residues in the CDR3. Germline CDR1 reads SGHRS; CDR2 reads YFSETQ. The V and J ends lost 5 bases and 8 bases respectively, with 20 bases between them.

V is TRBV12-3 or TRBV12-4 and J is TRBJ2-1; 11 positions agree with TRBD2. J lost 0 bases, V lost 5 bases, and 3 bases had no gene match. The CDR3 length is 16 residues. The CDR3 sequence is CASSPSGRTSYNEQFF. For the CDR3, the DNA is TGTGCCAGCAGTCCTAGCGGGAGGACCTCCTACAATGAGCAGTTCTTC.

The gene calls are TRBV20-1 and TRBJ2-5, with D perhaps being TRBD1 or TRBD2 (5 bases each). Germline CDR1 is DFQATT and CDR2 is SNEGSKA (reference sequence). The CDR3 is 11 amino acids. The V gene lost 4 bases and the J gene lost 4 bases, with 7 bases spanning the gap. The chain's CDR3 is CSAKGRETQYF. The CDR3, as DNA: TGCAGTGCTAAGGGACGAGAGACCCAGTACTTC.

The chain joins TRBV12-3 or TRBV12-4 to TRBJ2-7; 10 bases line up with TRBD1. This CDR3 is 13 amino acids long. V lost 5 bases and J lost 6; bases outside the gene matches: 4. The CDR3 coding sequence is TGTGCCAGCAGTCTCAGGACAGGGGGCGAGCAGTACTTC. Translating it yields CASSLRTGGEQYF.

V is TRBV9 and J is TRBJ1-1; TRBD1 aligns across 10 bases. Unmatched junction bases numbered 12, after V lost 3 bases and J lost 4 bases. The germline CDR1 and CDR2 sequences are SGDLS and YYNGEE. The CDR3 consists of 17 residues. The CDR3 DNA sequence: TGTGCCAGCAGCGGGGACAGGGGTCAGTCTTGGGGCACTGAAGCTTTCTTT. It yields the protein CASSGDRGQSWGTEAFF.

The rearrangement uses TRBV27 and TRBJ1-6, with D tentatively TRBD1 (5 bases). The germline gives CDR1 MNHEY, CDR2 SMNVEV (reference sequence). The CDR3 is 13 residues long. The V end lost 6 bases, the J end lost 7 bases, and 10 bases lay between the germline ends. DNA for the CDR3: TGTGCCAGCAGACGGCGACAGAATTCACCCCTCCACTTT. Translating gives CASRRRQNSPLHF.

This clonotype was picked up many times. V usage is TRBV6-5 and J usage is TRBJ2-5; D is ambiguous. The CDR3 contains 11 residues. Germline V gives CDR1 MNHEY, CDR2 SVGAGI. V shed 5 bases and J shed 5 bases, with 6 bases lying between them. The CDR3: CASSNLETQYF. CDR3 DNA sequence: TGTGCCAGCAGTAACTTGGAGACCCAGTACTTC.

This clonotype was counted at least ten times. V usage is TRBV12-3 or TRBV12-4 and J usage is TRBJ1-1, with TRBD1 matching over 11 bases. The ends lost 6 bases at V and 0 bases at J; junction bases unmatched: 3. CDR3 length equals 15 residues. The CDR3 spells CASSRDRGMNTEAFF. CDR3 sequence (DNA): TGTGCCAGCAGCCGGGACAGGGGGATGAACACTGAAGCTTTCTTT.

This clonotype was seen at least ten times. The chain joins TRBV28 to TRBJ2-4; no clear D gene. Trimming removed 6 bases from V and 6 bases from J, with 15 bases in between. From germline, CDR1 is MDHEN and CDR2 SYDVKM. This CDR3 has 14 residues. The CDR3 nucleotides read TGTGCCAGCAGCGGCGGTTCTGTCCTAAACATTCAGTACTTC. Translating gives CASSGGSVLNIQYF.

This clonotype was counted ten times or more. V and J are TRBV6-6 and TRBJ2-6; maybe TRBD2 (6 bases). Trimming pared 11 bases from V and 0 bases from J, leaving 17 bases between. The CDR3 runs to 16 residues. CDR1 is MNHNY and CDR2 is SVGAGI in the germline V gene (reference sequence). CDR3 in amino acids: CAYRAGSNSGANVLTF. CDR3 coding DNA: TGTGCCTATAGAGCGGGTTCCAACTCTGGGGCCAACGTCCTGACTTTC.

The J gene is TRBJ1-1, the V gene TRBV12-3 or TRBV12-4; 10 nucleotides match TRBD1. The CDR3 has 15 amino acids. V was clipped by 6 bases and J by 4 bases; unmatched bases: 8. The CDR3 region is CASSDTWTGGTEAFF. Written as DNA, the CDR3 is TGTGCCAGCAGCGACACCTGGACAGGGGGCACTGAAGCTTTCTTT.

The chain recombines TRBV20-1 with TRBJ1-2; D is unresolved. V was pared by 0 bases and J by 5 bases, with 7 bases between. Germline loops: CDR1 DFQATT, CDR2 SNEGSKA (reference sequence). CDR3 length equals 12 residues. DNA for the CDR3: TGCAGTGCTAGAGATATAAATTATGGCTACACCTTC. Its protein product is CSARDINYGYTF.

This clonotype was found many times. The chain recombines TRBV20-1 with TRBJ2-7; TRBD2 agrees at 12 bases. This CDR3 is 14 amino acids long. J was trimmed by 5 bases and V by 6 bases; bases with no gene match: 8. CDR1 and CDR2 from the germline V gene are DFQATT and SNEGSKA (reference sequence). The DNA of the CDR3 is TGCAGTGCCCGGGGGACTAGCGGGCCTCACGAGCAGTACTTC. Amino acid sequence: CSARGTSGPHEQYF.

This clonotype has at least ten counts. V and J are TRBV12-3 or TRBV12-4 and TRBJ1-1; D may be TRBD1 (6 bases). The CDR3 length is 16 residues. The germline V and J ends were trimmed by 6 bases and 1 base, with 18 bases remaining between them. The CDR3, as DNA: TGTGCCAGCAGCCCGCGCGGGAGGGGGGAGAACACTGAAGCTTTCTTT. It codes for CASSPRGRGENTEAFF.

CDR3 in amino acids: CASSPLSPNSPLHF. In nucleotides, the CDR3 is TGCGCCAGCAGCCCCCTGAGCCCCAATTCACCCCTCCACTTT. The chain uses TRBV5-1 and TRBJ1-6, with D hard to call. V dropped 4 bases and J dropped 7 bases, with 12 bases sitting between them. This CDR3 has 14 amino acids. Per germline, CDR1 SGHRS and CDR2 YFSETQ.

In its sample, this clonotype was seen many times. V usage is TRBV7-8 and J usage is TRBJ1-1; D gene uncertain. The CDR3 totals 14 residues. V was trimmed by 2 bases and J by 3 bases, leaving 10 bases between them. Germline values: CDR1 SGHVS, CDR2 FQNEAQ. CDR3 protein: CASSLTGPYTEAFF. Here the CDR3 DNA reads TGTGCCAGCAGCTTAACCGGGCCCTACACTGAAGCTTTCTTT.

Ten or more counts support this clonotype. This chain connects TRBV10-3 to TRBJ2-4; D may be TRBD1 (5 bases). Germline V gene sequence: CDR1 ENHRY, CDR2 SYGVKD. The ends were cut back, 1 base at V and 0 bases at J, with 10 bases in the middle. The CDR3 spans 16 residues. The CDR3, as DNA: TGTGCCATCAGTGAGTACAGGCTACTAGCCAAAAACATTCAGTACTTC. Amino acid sequence: CAISEYRLLAKNIQYF.

This chain uses TRBV20-1 with TRBJ2-7; D not certain. This CDR3 has 12 amino acids. V gave up 5 bases and J gave up 3 bases, with 11 bases separating them. The V gene's germline CDR1 is DFQATT and CDR2 SNEGSKA (reference sequence). The CDR3 here is CSAQAGLYEQYF. The CDR3 DNA reads as TGCAGTGCTCAGGCCGGGCTCTACGAGCAGTACTTC.

V is TRBV28 and J is TRBJ1-1, with TRBD1 as a possible D gene (5 bases). The CDR3 is 12 amino acids. The germline CDR1 and CDR2 sequences are MDHEN and SYDVKM. The ends were cut back, 8 bases at V and 3 bases at J, with 10 bases in the middle. CDR3 coding DNA: TGTGCCAGCGGGGAACAGGACACTGAAGCTTTCTTT. Protein product: CASGEQDTEAFF.

This clonotype was counted at least ten times. The chain joins TRBV27 to TRBJ1-3; D remains unclear. Germline assignment: CDR1 MNHEY and CDR2 SMNVEV (reference sequence). The length of the CDR3 is 13 residues. V gave up 4 bases and J gave up 4 bases, with 8 bases separating them. The CDR3, as DNA: TGTGCCAGCAGTTCCTATCGGGGAAACACCATATATTTT. It codes for CASSSYRGNTIYF.

The sample holds a few counts of this clonotype. The chain uses TRBV29-1 and TRBJ2-2; 8 bases align to TRBD2. The CDR3 runs 15 residues. V was pared by 2 bases and J by 0 bases, with 2 bases of the junction left unmatched. Germline V lookup: CDR1 SQVTM, CDR2 ANQGSEA. CDR3 in amino acids: CSVEMGLANTGELFF. CDR3 bases: TGCAGCGTTGAAATGGGACTAGCGAACACCGGGGAGCTGTTTTTT.

This clonotype was recorded many times. This chain connects TRBV10-3 to TRBJ1-6; TRBD1 matches at 7 bases. Germline loops: CDR1 ENHRY, CDR2 SYGVKD. The V gene end was trimmed by 5 bases and the J gene end by 9 bases; junction bases not matched to a gene: 4. The CDR3 contains 13 residues. DNA of the CDR3: TGTGCCATCAGTCGACAGGGCGGTTCACCCCTCCACTTT. Translated: CAISRQGGSPLHF.

At least ten counts were recorded for this clonotype. The rearrangement uses TRBV27 and TRBJ1-1; D unresolved. CDR3 length: 13 residues. Trimming shortened V by 4 bases and J by 1 base, and 7 bases separated the two germline ends. CDR1 is MNHEY, CDR2 SMNVEV, per germline (reference sequence). The CDR3 protein is CASSSRPNTEAFF. The CDR3 coding sequence is TGTGCCAGCAGTTCTCGTCCGAACACTGAAGCTTTCTTT.